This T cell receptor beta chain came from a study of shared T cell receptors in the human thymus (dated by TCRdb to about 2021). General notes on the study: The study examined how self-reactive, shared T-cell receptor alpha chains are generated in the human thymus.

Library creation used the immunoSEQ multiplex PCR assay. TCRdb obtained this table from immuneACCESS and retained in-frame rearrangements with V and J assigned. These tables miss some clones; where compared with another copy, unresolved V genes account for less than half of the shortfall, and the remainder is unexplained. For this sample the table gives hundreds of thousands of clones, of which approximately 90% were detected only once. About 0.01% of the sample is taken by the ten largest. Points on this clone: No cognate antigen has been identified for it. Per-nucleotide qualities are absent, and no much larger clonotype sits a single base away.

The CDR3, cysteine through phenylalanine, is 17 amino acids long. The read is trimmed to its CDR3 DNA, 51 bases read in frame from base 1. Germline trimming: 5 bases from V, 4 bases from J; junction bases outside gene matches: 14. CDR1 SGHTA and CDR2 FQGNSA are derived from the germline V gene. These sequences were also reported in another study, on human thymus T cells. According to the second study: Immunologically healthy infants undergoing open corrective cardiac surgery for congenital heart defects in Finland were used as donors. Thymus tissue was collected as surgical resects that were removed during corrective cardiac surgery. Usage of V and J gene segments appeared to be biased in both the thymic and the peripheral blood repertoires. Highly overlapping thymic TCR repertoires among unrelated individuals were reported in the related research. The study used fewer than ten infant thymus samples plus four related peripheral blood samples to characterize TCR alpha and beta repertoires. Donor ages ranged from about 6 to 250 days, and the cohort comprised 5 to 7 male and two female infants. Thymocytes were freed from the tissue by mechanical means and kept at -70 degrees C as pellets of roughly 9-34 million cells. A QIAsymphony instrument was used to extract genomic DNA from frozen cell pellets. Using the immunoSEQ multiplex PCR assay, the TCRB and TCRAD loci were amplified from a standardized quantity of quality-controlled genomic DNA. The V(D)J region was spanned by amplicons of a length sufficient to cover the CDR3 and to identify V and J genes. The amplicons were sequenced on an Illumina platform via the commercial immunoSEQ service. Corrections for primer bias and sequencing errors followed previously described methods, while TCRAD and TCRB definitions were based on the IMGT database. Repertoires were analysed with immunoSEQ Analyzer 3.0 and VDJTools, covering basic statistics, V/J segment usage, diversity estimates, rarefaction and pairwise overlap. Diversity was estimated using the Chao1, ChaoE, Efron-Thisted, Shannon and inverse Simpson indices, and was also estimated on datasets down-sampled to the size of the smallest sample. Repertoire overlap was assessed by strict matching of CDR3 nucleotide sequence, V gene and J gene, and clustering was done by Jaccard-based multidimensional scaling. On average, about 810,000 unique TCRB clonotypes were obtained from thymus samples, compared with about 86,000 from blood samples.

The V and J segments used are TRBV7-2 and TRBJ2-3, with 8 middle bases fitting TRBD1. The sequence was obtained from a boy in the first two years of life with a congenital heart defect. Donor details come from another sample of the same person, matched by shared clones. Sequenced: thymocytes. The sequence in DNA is TGTGCCAGCAGCCCTACATGGGGCGGGACAGGTTCAGATACGCAGTATTTT. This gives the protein CASSPTWGGTGSDTQYF.